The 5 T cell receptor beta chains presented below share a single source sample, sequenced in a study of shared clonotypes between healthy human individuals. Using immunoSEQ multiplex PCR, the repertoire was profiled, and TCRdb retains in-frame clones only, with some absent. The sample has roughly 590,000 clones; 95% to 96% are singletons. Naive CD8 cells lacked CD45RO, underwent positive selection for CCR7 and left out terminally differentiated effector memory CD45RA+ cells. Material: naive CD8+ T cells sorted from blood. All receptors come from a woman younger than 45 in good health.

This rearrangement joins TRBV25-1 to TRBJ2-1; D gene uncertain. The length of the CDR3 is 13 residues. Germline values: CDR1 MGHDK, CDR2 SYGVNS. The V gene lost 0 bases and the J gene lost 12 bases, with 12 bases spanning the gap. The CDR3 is CASSEYAPLGQFF. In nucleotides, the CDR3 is TGTGCCAGCAGTGAATATGCCCCCTTGGGGCAGTTCTTC.

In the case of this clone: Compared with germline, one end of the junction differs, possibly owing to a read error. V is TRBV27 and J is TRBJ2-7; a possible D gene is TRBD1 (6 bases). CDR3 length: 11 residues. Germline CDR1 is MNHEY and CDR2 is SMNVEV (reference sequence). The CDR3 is CVSSSTGTAYF. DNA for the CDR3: TGTGTCAGCAGTTCAACAGGGACGGCGTACTTC.

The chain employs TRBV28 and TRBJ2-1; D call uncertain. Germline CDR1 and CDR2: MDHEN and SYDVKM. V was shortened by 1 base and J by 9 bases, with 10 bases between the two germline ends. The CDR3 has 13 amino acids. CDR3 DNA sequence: TGTGCCAGCAGTTTATATGGATCTGCTGAGCAGTTCTTC. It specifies CASSLYGSAEQFF.

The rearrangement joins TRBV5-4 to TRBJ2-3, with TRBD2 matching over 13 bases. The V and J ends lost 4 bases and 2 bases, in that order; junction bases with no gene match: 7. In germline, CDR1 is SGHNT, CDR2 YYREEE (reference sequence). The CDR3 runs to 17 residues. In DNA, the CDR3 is TGTGCCAGCAGCCCCGGGACTAGCGGGATGAACACAGATACGCAGTATTTT. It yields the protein CASSPGTSGMNTDTQYF.

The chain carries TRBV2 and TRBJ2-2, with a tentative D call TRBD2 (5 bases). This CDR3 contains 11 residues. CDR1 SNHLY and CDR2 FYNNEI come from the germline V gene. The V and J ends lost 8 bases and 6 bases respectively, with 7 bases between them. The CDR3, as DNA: TGTGCCAGCGGACTTCCCGGGGAGCTGTTTTTT. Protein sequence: CASGLPGELFF.